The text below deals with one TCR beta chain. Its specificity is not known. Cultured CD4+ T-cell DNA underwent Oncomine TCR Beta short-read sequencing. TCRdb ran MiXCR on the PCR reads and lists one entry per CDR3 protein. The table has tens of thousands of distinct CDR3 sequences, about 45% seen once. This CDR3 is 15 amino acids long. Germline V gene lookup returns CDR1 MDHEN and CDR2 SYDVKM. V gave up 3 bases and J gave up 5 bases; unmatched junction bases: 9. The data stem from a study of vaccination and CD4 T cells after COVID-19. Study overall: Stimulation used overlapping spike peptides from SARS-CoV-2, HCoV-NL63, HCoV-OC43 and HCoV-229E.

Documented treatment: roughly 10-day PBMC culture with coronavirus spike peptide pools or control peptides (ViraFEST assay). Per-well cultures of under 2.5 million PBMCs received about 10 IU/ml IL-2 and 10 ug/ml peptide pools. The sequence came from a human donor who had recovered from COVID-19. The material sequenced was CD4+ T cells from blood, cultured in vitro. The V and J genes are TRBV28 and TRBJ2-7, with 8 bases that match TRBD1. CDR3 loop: CASSLRTGFFDEQYF. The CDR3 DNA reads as TGTGCCAGCAGTTTGAGGACAGGGTTCTTCGACGAGCAGTACTTC.